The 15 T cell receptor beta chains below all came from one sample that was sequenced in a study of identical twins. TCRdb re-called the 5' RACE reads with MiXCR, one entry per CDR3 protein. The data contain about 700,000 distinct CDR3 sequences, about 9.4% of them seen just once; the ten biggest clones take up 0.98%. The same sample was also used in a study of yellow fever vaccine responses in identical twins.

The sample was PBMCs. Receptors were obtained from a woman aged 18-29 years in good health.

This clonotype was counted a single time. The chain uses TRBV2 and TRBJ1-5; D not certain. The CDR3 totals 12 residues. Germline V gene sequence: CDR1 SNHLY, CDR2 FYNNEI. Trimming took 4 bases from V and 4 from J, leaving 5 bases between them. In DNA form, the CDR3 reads TGTGCCAGCAGTGCGTGGAATCAGCCCCAGCATTTT. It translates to CASSAWNQPQHF.

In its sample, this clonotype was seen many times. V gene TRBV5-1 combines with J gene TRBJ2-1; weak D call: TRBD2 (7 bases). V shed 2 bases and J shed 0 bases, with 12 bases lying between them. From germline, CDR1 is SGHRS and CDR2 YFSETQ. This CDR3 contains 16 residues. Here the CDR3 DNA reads TGCGCCAGCAGCTTTGGGGGGGGCCTCTCCTACAATGAGCAGTTCTTC. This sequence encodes CASSFGGGLSYNEQFF.

CDR3 bases: TGTGCCAGCTCACCGCTTCCAAGGGCATCCAACACTGAAGCTTTCTTT. Translation: CASSPLPRASNTEAFF. This chain links TRBV18 with TRBJ1-1; D unresolved. V shed 3 bases and J shed 2 bases, with 16 bases lying between them. CDR1 and CDR2 from the germline V gene are KGHSH and LQKENI. The CDR3 consists of 16 residues.

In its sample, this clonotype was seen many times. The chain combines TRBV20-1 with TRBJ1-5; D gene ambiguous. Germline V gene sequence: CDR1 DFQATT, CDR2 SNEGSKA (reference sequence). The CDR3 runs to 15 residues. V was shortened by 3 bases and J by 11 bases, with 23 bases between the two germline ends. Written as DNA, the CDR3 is TGCAGTGCTAGTGATCGTAGGGTACCTCTGGGGTCCCAGCATTTT. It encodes CSASDRRVPLGSQHF.

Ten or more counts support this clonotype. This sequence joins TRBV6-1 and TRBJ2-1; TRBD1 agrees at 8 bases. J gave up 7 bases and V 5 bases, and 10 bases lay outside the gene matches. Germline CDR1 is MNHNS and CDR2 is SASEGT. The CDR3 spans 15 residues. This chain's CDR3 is CASSPRQGYLNEQFF. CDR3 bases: TGTGCCAGCAGTCCCCGACAGGGGTACCTAAATGAGCAGTTCTTC.

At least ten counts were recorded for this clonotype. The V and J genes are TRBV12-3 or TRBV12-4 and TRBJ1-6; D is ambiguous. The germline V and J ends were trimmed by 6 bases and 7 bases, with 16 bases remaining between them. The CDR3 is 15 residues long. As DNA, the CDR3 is TGTGCCAGCAGGCCCGCGGACGTCGGAAATTCACCCCTCCACTTT. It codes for CASRPADVGNSPLHF.

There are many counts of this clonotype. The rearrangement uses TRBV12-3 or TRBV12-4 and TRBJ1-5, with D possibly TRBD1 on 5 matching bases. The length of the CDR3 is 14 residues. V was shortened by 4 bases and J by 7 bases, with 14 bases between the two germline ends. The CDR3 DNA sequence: TGTGCCAGCAGTTCGCAGGGATTTAAGCAGCCCCAGCATTTT. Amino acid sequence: CASSSQGFKQPQHF.

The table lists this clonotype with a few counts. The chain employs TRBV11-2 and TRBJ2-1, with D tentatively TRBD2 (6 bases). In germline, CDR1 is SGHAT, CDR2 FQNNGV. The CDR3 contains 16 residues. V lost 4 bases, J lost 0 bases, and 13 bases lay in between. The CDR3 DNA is TGTGCCAGCAGCTCGGATAAAGCGGGCTCCTACAATGAGCAGTTCTTC. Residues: CASSSDKAGSYNEQFF.

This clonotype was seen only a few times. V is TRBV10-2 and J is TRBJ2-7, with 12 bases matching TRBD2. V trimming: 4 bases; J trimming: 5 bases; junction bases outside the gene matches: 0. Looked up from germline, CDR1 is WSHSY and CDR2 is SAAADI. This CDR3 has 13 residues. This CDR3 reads CASSGTSGNEQYF. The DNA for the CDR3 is TGCGCCAGCAGTGGGACTAGCGGGAACGAGCAGTACTTC.

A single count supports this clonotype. DNA of the CDR3: TGTGCCACCGGACTTAACACCGGGGAGCTGTTTTTT. It is translated as CATGLNTGELFF. This chain connects TRBV6-5 to TRBJ2-2, with TRBD2 as a possible D gene (5 bases). Germline CDR1 reads MNHEY; CDR2 reads SVGAGI. V gave up 10 bases and J gave up 2 bases, with 8 bases separating them. The CDR3 runs to 12 residues.

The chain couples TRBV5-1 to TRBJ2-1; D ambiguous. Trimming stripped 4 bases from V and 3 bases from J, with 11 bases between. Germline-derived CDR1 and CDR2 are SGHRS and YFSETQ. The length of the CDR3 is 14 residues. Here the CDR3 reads CASSDDPDYNEQFF. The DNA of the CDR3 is TGCGCCAGCAGCGACGACCCCGACTACAATGAGCAGTTCTTC.

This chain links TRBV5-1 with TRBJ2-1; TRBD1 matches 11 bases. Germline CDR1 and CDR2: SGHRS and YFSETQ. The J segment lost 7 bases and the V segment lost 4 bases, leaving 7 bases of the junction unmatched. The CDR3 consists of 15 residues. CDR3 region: CASSIGQGAPNEQFF. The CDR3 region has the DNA TGCGCCAGCAGCATCGGACAGGGGGCTCCAAATGAGCAGTTCTTC.

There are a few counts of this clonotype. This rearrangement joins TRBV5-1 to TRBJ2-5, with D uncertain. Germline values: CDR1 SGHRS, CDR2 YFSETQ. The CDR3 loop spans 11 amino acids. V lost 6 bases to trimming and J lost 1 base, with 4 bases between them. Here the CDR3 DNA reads TGCGCCAGCACCGGCCAAGAGACCCAGTACTTC. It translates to CASTGQETQYF.

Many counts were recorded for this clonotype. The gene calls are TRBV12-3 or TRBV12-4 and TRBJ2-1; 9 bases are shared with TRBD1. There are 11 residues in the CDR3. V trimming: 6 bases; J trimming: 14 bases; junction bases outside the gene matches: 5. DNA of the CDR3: TGTGCCAGCAGGGCCCGGGACAGGGAGTTCTTC. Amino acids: CASRARDREFF.

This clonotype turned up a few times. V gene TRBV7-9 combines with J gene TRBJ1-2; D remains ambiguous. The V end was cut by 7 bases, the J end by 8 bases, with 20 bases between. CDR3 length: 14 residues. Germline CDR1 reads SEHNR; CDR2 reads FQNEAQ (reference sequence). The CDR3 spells CASNPVGSLGGYTF. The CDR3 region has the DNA TGTGCCAGCAACCCTGTCGGGAGTCTTGGGGGCTACACCTTC.